The T cell receptor (beta chain) described here comes from a study of human T cells and chemical hapten exposure. Indicated time point: patch test 3, about 24 weeks after DPC sensitization. Treatment defined: therapeutic diphenylcyclopropenone sensitization with weekly scalp DPC. MiXCR, applied by TCRdb to the RACE reads, yields one record per CDR3 protein. The sample carries approximately 71,000 distinct CDR3 sequences, approximately 12% recorded once. The CDR3 is 13 residues long. CDR1 is MNHEY, CDR2 SMNVEV, per germline (reference sequence). The V gene lost 5 bases and the J gene lost 5 bases, with 12 bases spanning the gap.

This TCR came from a woman in her forties or fifties with alopecia areata. Some clones in this sample may be carry-over from other donors' samples. Here the sequenced sample was whole blood, taken in connection with sensitization to the hapten diphenylcyclopropenone (DPC). The J gene is TRBJ1-2, the V gene TRBV27; D remains unclear. In DNA form, the CDR3 reads TGTGCCAGCAGTCAGTCTGATTTTTATGGCTACACCTTC. Translating gives CASSQSDFYGYTF.